Listed below are T cell receptor beta chains from one sample, sequenced in a study of T-cell memory formation after mild COVID-19. Via MiXCR, TCRdb re-called the 5' RACE reads, giving one row per CDR3 protein. The sample shows approximately 150,000 distinct CDR3 sequences, about 19% of them seen only once. Sequencing used PBMCs or a T cell subset sorted from them (not recorded which). These receptors all come from an adult woman who had mild COVID-19 (a few samples of this study predate the infection). Cell type and time point are not known. CDR3s include the opening cysteine and the closing phenylalanine or tryptophan. Fields, in order: D gene, clone size, J gene, V gene, CDR3 protein, CDR3 DNA. D genes are given only for firm matches. Some rows have no size entry. The others give once, few or many, or a class for an expanded clone.

NA | NA | TRBJ2-5 | TRBV12-3/TRBV12-4 | CASSFPQGTGETQYF | TGTGCCAGCAGTTTCCCCCAGGGGACGGGAGAGACCCAGTACTTC
NA | NA | TRBJ1-1 | TRBV29-1 | CSVEDRVKEGAFF | TGCAGCGTTGAAGATCGGGTAAAGGAAGGAGCTTTCTTT
NA | few | TRBJ2-7 | TRBV11-3 | CASSLWVVRTYEQYF | TGTGCCAGCAGCTTATGGGTCGTTAGGACCTACGAGCAGTACTTC
NA | few | TRBJ2-7 | TRBV6-1 | CASKRGRGSDEQYF | TGTGCCAGCAAAAGAGGTAGGGGGAGCGACGAGCAGTACTTC
NA | NA | TRBJ2-1 | TRBV6-1 | CASSRAKGRDEQFF | TGTGCCAGCAGTCGAGCCAAGGGGCGGGATGAGCAGTTCTTC
NA | NA | TRBJ1-2 | TRBV7-9 | CASNPDQASYGYTF | TGTGCCAGCAATCCTGACCAGGCCTCCTATGGCTACACCTTC
NA | NA | TRBJ1-1 | TRBV20-1 | CSDRRGANTEAFF | TGCAGTGATAGGCGCGGGGCGAACACTGAAGCTTTCTTT
NA | NA | TRBJ1-1 | TRBV6-1 | CASSPAGQLKPYTEAFF | TGTGCCAGCAGTCCAGCAGGACAGCTAAAGCCGTACACTGAAGCTTTCTTT
NA | many | TRBJ2-3 | TRBV12-3/TRBV12-4 | CASGRGAGTDTQYF | TGTGCCAGCGGTAGAGGGGCCGGCACAGATACGCAGTATTTT
TRBD1 | many | TRBJ2-7 | TRBV5-1 | CASSEGQVSSYEQYF | TGCGCCAGCAGCGAAGGACAGGTGTCCTCCTACGAGCAGTACTTC
TRBD2 | many | TRBJ2-5 | TRBV29-1 | CSVEVTSGGPHETQYF | TGCAGCGTTGAAGTTACTAGCGGGGGGCCCCATGAGACCCAGTACTTC
TRBD2 | NA | TRBJ2-1 | TRBV5-1 | CASSLVTSGRSFTYNEQFF | TGCGCCAGCAGCTTGGTCACTAGCGGGAGGAGCTTCACCTACAATGAGCAGTTCTTC
TRBD2 | NA | TRBJ2-1 | TRBV24-1 | CATSDPGTSGGGEQFF | TGTGCCACCAGTGACCCCGGGACTAGCGGGGGTGGAGAGCAGTTCTTC
NA | NA | TRBJ2-1 | TRBV7-2 | CASSSRQVYNEQFF | TGTGCCAGCAGCTCCCGACAGGTATACAATGAGCAGTTCTTC
NA | NA | TRBJ2-2 | TRBV24-1 | CATSDSSRPPPGELFF | TGTGCCACCAGTGATTCGTCAAGACCCCCTCCCGGGGAGCTGTTTTTT
TRBD1 | NA | TRBJ2-1 | TRBV29-1 | CSARARGLENEQFF | TGCAGCGCCCGAGCCAGGGGGCTGGAAAATGAGCAGTTCTTC
NA | NA | TRBJ1-2 | TRBV6-2/TRBV6-3 | CASSSLISGVDGYTF | TGTGCCAGCAGTTCCCTCATTTCAGGGGTGGATGGCTACACCTTC
NA | NA | TRBJ1-1 | TRBV7-2 | CASSARRIDEAFF | TGTGCCAGCAGCGCCAGGAGGATCGATGAAGCTTTCTTT
TRBD1 | medium-sized | TRBJ2-7 | TRBV7-9 | CASSPQGAYEQYF | TGTGCCAGCAGCCCGCAGGGGGCCTACGAGCAGTACTTC
TRBD1 | few | TRBJ2-7 | TRBV2 | CASGEDRVSHEQYF | TGTGCCAGCGGGGAGGACAGGGTCAGTCACGAGCAGTACTTC
TRBD2 | NA | TRBJ2-1 | TRBV3-1 | CASSRTSGGYNEQFF | TGTGCCAGCAGCCGGACTAGCGGGGGGTACAATGAGCAGTTCTTC
NA | few | TRBJ2-3 | TRBV7-3 | CASSPGGRGSTDTQYF | TGTGCCAGCAGCCCAGGTGGCAGGGGAAGCACAGATACGCAGTATTTT
NA | few | TRBJ2-3 | TRBV4-1 | CASSQDTRRTDTQYF | TGCGCCAGCAGCCAAGATACGCGCAGGACAGATACGCAGTATTTT
NA | few | TRBJ2-1 | TRBV5-1 | CASSLEAAELYNEQFF | TGCGCCAGCAGCTTGGAGGCAGCGGAACTCTACAATGAGCAGTTCTTC
TRBD2 | NA | TRBJ2-1 | TRBV11-3 | CASSLGTSGGANEQFF | TGTGCCAGCAGCTTAGGGACTAGCGGGGGGGCCAATGAGCAGTTCTTC
TRBD2 | NA | TRBJ2-7 | TRBV7-6 | CASSLVTSGGQTYEQYF | TGTGCCAGCAGCTTAGTGACTAGCGGGGGCCAAACCTACGAGCAGTACTTC
NA | NA | TRBJ1-2 | TRBV18 | CASSPQTSRGDYGYTF | TGTGCCAGCTCACCGCAAACATCTAGGGGGGACTATGGCTACACCTTC
TRBD1 | few | TRBJ1-1 | TRBV10-3 | CAIRGQGRNTEAFF | TGTGCCATCAGGGGACAGGGAAGGAACACTGAAGCTTTCTTT
NA | NA | TRBJ1-5 | TRBV4-2 | CASSRGQSNQPQHF | TGTGCCAGCAGCCGAGGCCAGAGCAATCAGCCCCAGCATTTT
NA | NA | TRBJ2-3 | TRBV29-1 | CSGILGGTDTQYF | TGCAGCGGGATACTAGGGGGCACAGATACGCAGTATTTT
TRBD2 | few | TRBJ2-7 | TRBV3-1 | CASSQGAGGPYEQYF | TGTGCCAGCAGCCAAGGAGCGGGAGGGCCCTACGAGCAGTACTTC
NA | NA | TRBJ2-5 | TRBV6-5 | CASSYSTGGWVETQYF | TGTGCCAGCAGTTACTCGACCGGGGGTTGGGTAGAGACCCAGTACTTC
NA | NA | TRBJ1-2 | TRBV6-6 | CASTDSLYGYTF | TGTGCCAGCACCGACAGTCTCTATGGCTACACCTTC
TRBD1 | NA | TRBJ1-2 | TRBV29-1 | CSVDGTGGSGYTF | TGCAGCGTTGATGGGACAGGGGGCTCTGGCTACACCTTC
NA | few | TRBJ2-7 | TRBV5-5 | CASTPAPQRTYEQYF | TGTGCCAGCACCCCCGCCCCTCAGAGGACCTACGAGCAGTACTTC
NA | NA | TRBJ1-2 | TRBV24-1 | CATSDSPNSYGYTF | TGTGCCACCAGTGACAGTCCAAACTCATATGGCTACACCTTC
NA | NA | TRBJ2-1 | TRBV2 | CASSGTNEQFF | TGTGCCAGCAGTGGCACCAATGAGCAGTTCTTC
TRBD1 | few | TRBJ1-1 | TRBV5-1 | CASSRGTGEGIAEAFF | TGCGCCAGCAGCCGCGGGACAGGGGAAGGTATAGCTGAAGCTTTCTTT
NA | NA | TRBJ2-6 | TRBV11-2 | CASSRELWASGANVLTF | TGTGCCAGCAGCCGGGAGTTGTGGGCCTCTGGGGCCAACGTCCTGACTTTC
TRBD1 | NA | TRBJ2-2 | TRBV7-9 | CASRRTGGDTGELFF | TGTGCCAGCAGGCGGACAGGGGGCGACACCGGGGAGCTGTTTTTT
TRBD1 | NA | TRBJ2-3 | TRBV7-2 | CASRTGFGTDTQYF | TGTGCCAGTCGGACAGGGTTCGGCACAGATACGCAGTATTTT
NA | NA | TRBJ2-1 | TRBV4-2 | CASNGLGENEQFF | TGTGCCAGCAATGGGCTTGGAGAAAATGAGCAGTTCTTC
NA | NA | TRBJ1-6 | TRBV12-3/TRBV12-4 | CASSPETHSPLHF | TGTGCCAGCAGTCCCGAGACGCATTCACCCCTCCACTTT
TRBD2 | NA | TRBJ2-7 | TRBV6-5 | CASSPLGGGKREQYF | TGTGCCAGCAGTCCCCTGGGGGGAGGGAAGAGGGAGCAGTACTTC
NA | few | TRBJ2-1 | TRBV7-3 | CASSSMIKNEQFF | TGTGCCAGCAGCTCTATGATCAAAAATGAGCAGTTCTTC
NA | once | TRBJ1-1 | TRBV18 | CASAQVASPEAFF | TGTGCCAGCGCCCAAGTAGCAAGCCCTGAAGCTTTCTTT
NA | NA | TRBJ1-4 | TRBV20-1 | CSAPSTATNEKLFF | TGCAGTGCTCCCTCGACAGCAACTAATGAAAAACTGTTTTTT
NA | many | TRBJ1-2 | TRBV27 | CASAFRQQRGYTF | TGTGCCAGCGCCTTCCGGCAACAGAGGGGCTACACCTTC
NA | few | TRBJ1-1 | TRBV3-1 | CASSQVKVTEAFF | TGTGCCAGCAGCCAAGTAAAGGTAACTGAAGCTTTCTTT
NA | once | TRBJ1-2 | TRBV20-1 | CSARDIQGGNGYTF | TGCAGTGCTAGAGATATACAGGGCGGGAATGGCTACACCTTC
NA | few | TRBJ1-5 | TRBV5-1 | CASSLAQSGQPQHF | TGCGCCAGCAGCTTGGCGCAGTCAGGCCAGCCCCAGCATTTT
NA | few | TRBJ1-1 | TRBV7-6 | CASSLPPTANTEAFF | TGTGCCAGCAGCCTACCCCCGACAGCGAACACTGAAGCTTTCTTT
NA | once | TRBJ2-4 | TRBV24-1 | CATSDPREAKNIQYF | TGTGCCACCAGTGATCCCAGGGAAGCCAAAAACATTCAGTACTTC
NA | NA | TRBJ2-1 | TRBV3-1 | CASCPKSGRYEQFF | TGTGCCAGCTGCCCGAAGAGCGGGCGCTATGAGCAGTTCTTC